This T cell receptor beta chain came from a study of T cells in Graves' hyperthyroidism and ophthalmopathy. Study-level results: In the blood, most expanded thyroid clonotypes above 0.001 appeared as well.

Amplification of TCR beta CDR3 regions was performed using RNA transcripts as template. Carried out on the TCR CDR3, a first-round RT-PCR used the HTBI primer set. TCRdb re-called the multiplex PCR reads with MiXCR, one entry per CDR3 protein. The sample lists about 700,000 distinct CDR3 sequences; over 40% were seen once. Uncontrolled infection, other autoimmune disease, pregnancy and lactation each barred patients from inclusion. V lost 8 bases to trimming and J lost 5 bases; unmatched junction nucleotides: 6. The CDR3 length is 13 residues. Germline V gene data show CDR1 as SQVTM and CDR2 as ANQGSEA. A word on this clonotype: Its antigen is not known.

The TCR sequence derives from an adult man with Graves' disease, either hyperthyroidism or ophthalmopathy (not recorded which). Sequencing was done on a sample of peripheral blood or thyroid tissue (not recorded which). The chain combines TRBV29-1 with TRBJ1-2; 12 bases fit TRBD1. The CDR3 nucleotides are TGCAGCATGGGACAGGGGGCGCGGTATGGCTACACCTTC. This translates into CSMGQGARYGYTF.